Below, 18 T cell receptor beta chains from the same sample are listed, as sequenced in a study of glioma-infiltrating T cells. The iRepertoire nested amplicon-rescue multiplex PCR amplified TCR alpha and beta CDR3s from RNA. TCRdb reanalysed the multiplex PCR reads using MiXCR and keeps one entry per CDR3 protein. The profile shows around 130,000 distinct CDR3 sequences, 24% of them singletons. The sequenced sample consisted of glioma tissue, nonneoplastic brain tissue, or PBMCs (not recorded which). The receptors originated from a human donor with low-grade glioma or glioblastoma, undergoing nonglioma brain surgery, or in good health (not recorded which).

In this sample, this clonotype turned up many times. The rearrangement joins TRBV11-2 to TRBJ2-3, with D uncertain. The CDR3 totals 13 residues. V gave up 2 bases and J gave up 2 bases, with 5 bases separating them. CDR1 is SGHAT, CDR2 FQNNGV, per germline. The CDR3 DNA sequence: TGTGCCAGCAGCTTAAGGCACACAGATACGCAGTATTTT. It yields the protein CASSLRHTDTQYF.

This sequence joins TRBV6-4 and TRBJ2-2; D is perhaps TRBD2 (5 bases). CDR3 length: 13 residues. Germline-derived CDR1 and CDR2 are MRHNA and SNTAGT. Trimming took 5 bases from V and 4 from J, leaving 8 bases between them. The CDR3, as DNA: TGTGCCAGCAGTCGCGCGGGCACCGGGGAGCTGTTTTTT. It specifies CASSRAGTGELFF.

This clonotype was found many times. This chain connects TRBV27 to TRBJ2-7; D could derive from TRBD1 or TRBD2 (5 bases each). The CDR3 runs to 11 residues. Trimming cost V 11 bases and J 4 bases, with 12 bases left between them. Germline V lookup: CDR1 MNHEY, CDR2 SMNVEV (reference sequence). The CDR3 region has the DNA TGTGCCTTAGGGGACGGATACGAGCAGTACGTC. It translates to CALGDGYEQYV.

V is TRBV3-1 and J is TRBJ1-2; a weak D match, TRBD1 (5 bases). The V end lost 3 bases, the J end lost 7 bases, and 6 bases lay between the germline ends. The length of the CDR3 is 11 residues. Germline V gene sequence: CDR1 LGHDT, CDR2 YNNKEL (reference sequence). Written as DNA, the CDR3 is TGTGCCAGCAGCCAGGGGCTTGGCTACACCTTC. Its translation: CASSQGLGYTF.

This clonotype showed up just a few times. One junction end disagrees with the germline gene, perhaps due to a read error. The rearrangement joins TRBV2 to TRBJ2-5; D may correspond to TRBD1 or TRBD2 (5 bases each). Germline lookup yields CDR1 SNHLY and CDR2 FYNNEI. This CDR3 region has 13 residues. This chain's CDR3 is CASREDRDLAGYF. CDR3 nucleotide sequence: TGTGCCAGCAGGGAAGACCGGGACCTCGCCGGGTACTTC. The variable domain in full, with the rest retrieved from reference TRBV2 and TRBJ2-5, is EPEVTQTPSHQVTQMGQEVILRCVPISNHLYFYWYRQILGQKVEFLVSFYNNEISEKSEIFDDQFSVERPDGSNFTLKIRSTKLEDSAMYFCASREDRDLAGYFGPGTRLLVL.

This clonotype was seen more than once but under ten times. The V and J genes are TRBV7-2 and TRBJ2-3; 9 nucleotides line up with TRBD1. This CDR3 is 14 amino acids long. CDR1 and CDR2 from the germline V gene are SGHTA and FQGNSA. The V gene end was trimmed by 5 bases and the J gene end by 7 bases; junction bases not matched to a gene: 7. The CDR3 reads CASSLGTGRYTQYF. As DNA, the CDR3 is TGTGCCAGCAGCCTAGGGACAGGGAGGTATACGCAGTATTTT.

This rearrangement joins TRBV12-3 or TRBV12-4 to TRBJ2-3; TRBD1 aligns across 7 bases. V lost 8 bases and J lost 6; bases outside the gene matches: 8. The CDR3 has 13 amino acids. CDR3 coding DNA: TGTGCCAGCTCAACAGGGGAAGGGGATACGCAGTATTTT. Translation: CASSTGEGDTQYF.

This clonotype was seen ten or more times. The chain employs TRBV20-1 and TRBJ1-1; D is ambiguous. Germline values: CDR1 DFQATT, CDR2 SNEGSKA (reference sequence). Trimming cost V 2 bases and J 0 bases, with 13 bases left between them. The CDR3 has 15 amino acids. This CDR3 reads CSARRPAQMNTEAFF. CDR3 sequence (DNA): TGCAGTGCTAGACGCCCCGCGCAGATGAACACTGAAGCTTTCTTT.

The chain employs TRBV30 and TRBJ2-5; D perhaps matches TRBD2 (6 bases). The ends were cut back, 0 bases at V and 2 bases at J, with 13 bases in the middle. The CDR3 is 15 amino acids. Looked up from germline, CDR1 is GTSNPN and CDR2 is SVGIG (reference sequence). DNA of the CDR3: TGTGCCTGGAGTGTTAGGACTATCCCGCAAGAGACCCAGTACTTC. Translation gives CAWSVRTIPQETQYF.

On this clonotype: A read error may explain this, as a much larger clone is one base away. The chain uses TRBV24-1 and TRBJ1-1; TRBD1 is a possible D gene (5 bases). The CDR3 is 15 amino acids. Germline values: CDR1 KGHDR, CDR2 SFDVKD. The DNA for the CDR3 is TGTGCCAGCAGTCCCACTTCAGGGCTGAACACTGAAGCTTTCTTT. Translation gives CASSPTSGLNTEAFF.

This chain links TRBV7-9 with TRBJ2-7; 11 positions agree with TRBD2. The CDR3 runs 16 residues. CDR1 is SEHNR, CDR2 FQNEAQ, per germline (reference sequence). The V and J ends lost 4 bases and 10 bases, in that order; junction bases with no gene match: 15. The CDR3 loop is CASSSAPGLAEEAQYV. CDR3 bases: TGTGCCAGCAGCTCCGCCCCGGGACTAGCGGAGGAGGCCCAGTACGTC.

This clonotype has more than one count but fewer than ten. The V and J genes are TRBV5-4 and TRBJ1-2; D perhaps matches TRBD1 (5 bases). The CDR3 has 15 residues. From germline, CDR1 is SGHNT and CDR2 YYREEE (reference sequence). The V end was cut by 0 bases, the J end by 3 bases, with 12 bases between. CDR3 protein: CASSLARAGHYGYTF. CDR3 DNA: TGTGCCAGCAGCTTGGCCAGGGCGGGTCACTATGGCTACACCTTC. The variable domain in full, completed from reference TRBV5-4 and TRBJ1-2, reads ETGVTQSPTHLIKTRGQQVTLRCSSQSGHNTVSWYQQALGQGPQFIFQYYREEENGRGNFPPRFSGLQFPNYSSELNVNALELDDSALYLCASSLARAGHYGYTFGSGTRLTVV.

This clonotype was seen a handful of times. This sequence may be a read error, since a much larger clone differs from it by one base. This chain links TRBV20-1 with TRBJ2-1; D not resolved. This CDR3 comprises 14 residues. Germline V gene lookup returns CDR1 DFQATT and CDR2 SNEGSKA (reference sequence). The CDR3 here is CCASLGASSDEQFF. In nucleotides, the CDR3 is TGCTGTGCTTCGCTTGGCGCGAGTTCCGATGAGCAGTTCTTC.

This clonotype was detected a few times. V gene TRBV6-1 combines with J gene TRBJ2-1, with D unresolved. The ends were cut back, 7 bases at V and 4 bases at J, with 11 bases in the middle. Germline V lookup: CDR1 MNHNS, CDR2 SASEGT. CDR3 length equals 13 residues. CDR3 in DNA: TGTGCCAGCACAAACGGCAGGTACAATGAGCAGTTCTTC. Translation: CASTNGRYNEQFF.

V and J are TRBV6-6 and TRBJ1-1; possibly TRBD1 for D (6 bases). Germline V gene lookup returns CDR1 MNHNY and CDR2 SVGAGI (reference sequence). The CDR3 consists of 15 residues. The germline V and J ends were trimmed by 5 bases and 9 bases, with 22 bases remaining between them. CDR3 residues: CASSPARGSGTKAFF. DNA for the CDR3: TGTGCCAGCAGTCCTGCCAGGGGAAGTGGGACTAAAGCTTTCTTT.

This clonotype was observed a handful of times. This rearrangement joins TRBV20-1 to TRBJ1-1, with D perhaps TRBD1 (5 bases). The CDR3 totals 16 residues. The germline V gene has CDR1 DFQATT and CDR2 SNEGSKA (reference sequence). V was pared by 2 bases and J by 1 base, with 17 bases between. The CDR3 DNA sequence: TGCAGTGCTAGATCCCTCGGGGGGGAGGGGAACACTGAAGCTTTCTTT. Amino acid sequence: CSARSLGGEGNTEAFF.

For this clonotype: A much larger clone sits a single nucleotide away, making a read error possible. The V and J genes are TRBV7-2 and TRBJ1-5; 8 nucleotides line up with TRBD1. V trimming: 2 bases; J trimming: 3 bases; junction bases outside the gene matches: 6. CDR1 is SGHTA and CDR2 is FQGNSA in the germline V gene. This CDR3 is built from 16 residues. The CDR3 protein is CASSLQGQVINQPQHF. The CDR3 DNA follows: TGTGCCAGCAGCTTACAGGGACAGGTTATCAATCAGCCCCAGCATTTT. The complete variable domain, with remaining parts taken from reference TRBV7-2 and TRBJ1-5, reads GAGVSQSPSNKVTEKGKDVELRCDPISGHTALYWYRQSLGQGLEFLIYFQGNSAPDKSGLPSDRFSAERTGGSVSTLTIQRTQQEDSAVYLCASSLQGQVINQPQHFGDGTRLSIL.

There are many counts of this clonotype. At one end, the junction sequence differs from germline, possibly due to a read error. CDR3 residues: CSARGTVVLDEAFF. CDR3 bases: TGCAGTGCGAGAGGGACCGTTGTCTTGGATGAAGCTTTCTTT. J is TRBJ1-1 and V is TRBV20-1; D perhaps matches TRBD1 (5 bases). In germline, CDR1 is DFQATT, CDR2 SNEGSKA (reference sequence). The CDR3 spans 14 residues.